This T cell receptor (beta chain) was sequenced for a study of cytomegalovirus exposure and HLA in healthy donors. Study outcomes and limitations: Looking again later, the authors saw that most CMV-associated TCR beta chains seemed HLA-restricted. The analysis excluded some indistinguishable V segments, including TRBV6-2 and TRBV6-3.

As concerns this clone: No antigen is known for it.

Germline V gene sequence: CDR1 MNHEY, CDR2 SVGAGI. J gave up 1 base and V 7 bases, and 4 bases lay outside the gene matches. There are 14 residues in the CDR3. The primer mix had 60 Vbeta and 13 Jbeta primers. Original handling: Approximately 11 million shared chains were among around 80 million unique TCR beta chains counted in a later analysis. Using immunoSEQ multiplex PCR, the repertoire was profiled, and TCRdb retains in-frame clones only, with some absent. From that table come the V and J calls and clone size; the DNA was used to work out D and trimming. Among roughly 100,000 clones, 60% to 85% were seen once, and the ten largest hold approximately 5.1%.

This chain connects TRBV6-5 to TRBJ2-7; 10 bases are a match to TRBD2. Sequenced sample: PBMCs. This receptor was obtained from a female donor in good health and CMV-seropositive. In nucleotides, the CDR3 is TGTGCCAGCATGACTAGCGGGTCGTCCTACGAGCAGTACTTC. It encodes CASMTSGSSYEQYF.